Shown below are 12 T cell receptor beta chains from a single sample sequenced in a study of response to subunit inactivated influenza vaccine. Via MiXCR, TCRdb re-called the RT-PCR reads, giving one row per CDR3 protein. The table shows about 540,000 distinct CDR3 sequences, with under 30% occurring only once. This sample also belongs to another study, concerning T cells expressing NK-cell markers. Per that study: The authors made TCR beta cDNA libraries by 5'RACE template switching. This switching added a universal primer site and UMIs.

Sample: CD4+ T cells sorted from PBMCs, taken approximately 13 days after vaccination. The source of these receptors is a man aged 50-59 years who received an inactivated influenza vaccine.

The rearrangement uses TRBV4-2 and TRBJ2-7; a weak D match, TRBD1 (5 bases). The CDR3 spans 16 residues. CDR1 and CDR2 from the germline V gene are LGHNA and YNFKEQ. Trimming stripped 4 bases from V and 3 bases from J, with 19 bases between. The CDR3 sequence is CASSPIGVGRRYEQYF. In DNA form, the CDR3 reads TGTGCCAGCAGCCCGATAGGGGTGGGAAGGCGCTACGAGCAGTACTTC.

In this sample, this clonotype turned up a few times. The V call is TRBV12-3 or TRBV12-4, the J call TRBJ1-2, with no clear D. Trimming removed 3 bases at V and 7 bases at J, with 12 bases between. This CDR3 region has 13 residues. For the CDR3, the DNA is TGTGCCAGCAGTTTGAGGCGGGTCTCTGGCTACACCTTC. Amino acids: CASSLRRVSGYTF.

This clonotype was detected only a few times. The V gene is TRBV5-6, the J gene TRBJ2-6; unclear D gene. The CDR3 contains 15 residues. Germline values: CDR1 SGHDT, CDR2 YYEEEE. The ends were cut back, 2 bases at V and 1 base at J, with 7 bases in the middle. The CDR3 DNA sequence: TGTGCCAGCAGCTTTAAGGTTTCTGGGGCCAACGTCCTGACTTTC. Residues: CASSFKVSGANVLTF.

The chain couples TRBV5-1 to TRBJ2-1; 11 bases map to TRBD2. This CDR3 spans 17 amino acids. Germline V gene sequence: CDR1 SGHRS, CDR2 YFSETQ. V lost 7 bases, J lost 4 bases, and 13 bases stayed unmatched. This chain's CDR3 is CASGRGPSGRSYNEQFF. DNA of the CDR3: TGCGCCAGCGGTCGTGGACCTAGCGGGAGGTCTTACAATGAGCAGTTCTTC.

This clonotype was seen only a few times. This chain joins TRBV5-1 and TRBJ2-5, with D possibly TRBD1 on 6 matching bases. CDR3 length: 14 residues. V gave up 4 bases and J gave up 4 bases, with 14 bases separating them. CDR1 is SGHRS and CDR2 is YFSETQ in the germline V gene. The CDR3 bases are TGCGCCAGCAGCCCAGGGACACTTCGAGAGACCCAGTACTTC. Protein product: CASSPGTLRETQYF.

The chain couples TRBV24-1 to TRBJ2-7; D ambiguous. Trimming stripped 3 bases from V and 9 bases from J, with 17 bases between. The CDR3 runs 14 residues. In germline, CDR1 is KGHDR, CDR2 SFDVKD. This CDR3 is CATSDPSSGLGQYF. Written as DNA, the CDR3 is TGTGCCACCAGTGATCCCTCCTCCGGTTTGGGGCAGTACTTC.

V gene TRBV5-1 combines with J gene TRBJ2-7; D is ambiguous. CDR1 SGHRS and CDR2 YFSETQ come from the germline V gene. The CDR3 is made up of 12 amino acids. Between the trimmed V and J ends, which lost 3 bases and 1 base, there was a span of 5 bases. Written as DNA, the CDR3 is TGCGCCAGCAGCTCCGAGTCCTACGAGCAGTACTTC. Its protein product is CASSSESYEQYF.

The chain combines TRBV5-1 with TRBJ2-6, with a possible D match to TRBD1 (5 bases). The CDR3 extends over 17 amino acids. V was cut by 5 bases and J by 4 bases, with 19 bases left in between. The germline V gene has CDR1 SGHRS and CDR2 YFSETQ. The CDR3 bases are TGCGCCAGCAGTCCCAGGTTTAGGGGCACGGGGGCCAACGTCCTGACTTTC. This translates into CASSPRFRGTGANVLTF.

This clonotype occurred a few times. The chain couples TRBV24-1 to TRBJ2-1; either TRBD1 or TRBD2 may supply D (6 bases each). Germline V CDR1 and CDR2: KGHDR, SFDVKD. The CDR3 is 17 amino acids. The V gene lost 1 base and the J gene lost 0 bases, with 12 bases spanning the gap. Here the CDR3 reads CATSDFRGPSSYNEQFF. CDR3 bases: TGTGCCACCAGTGATTTTCGGGGGCCGAGCTCCTACAATGAGCAGTTCTTC.

This clonotype was seen a handful of times. This sequence joins TRBV25-1 and TRBJ2-7; 9 bases are a match to TRBD1. V gave up 4 bases and J gave up 3 bases; unmatched junction bases: 13. The CDR3 covers 17 residues. Germline V gives CDR1 MGHDK, CDR2 SYGVNS. CDR3 bases: TGTGCCAGCAGTGGTTCGGGTGTGGGGACAGGGATCTACGAGCAGTACTTC. Protein: CASSGSGVGTGIYEQYF.

As concerns this clonotype: Being one base from a much bigger clone, this may be a read error. The chain joins TRBV29-1 to TRBJ2-7; D is possibly TRBD1 (5 bases). CDR1 and CDR2 from the germline V gene are SQVTM and ANQGSEA. This CDR3 is built from 13 residues. The DNA for the CDR3 is TGCAGGGTTCGGACACTCTACGGCAACGAGCAGTACTTC. Encoded protein: CRVRTLYGNEQYF.

The V call is TRBV7-2, the J call TRBJ2-1; no clear D gene. The CDR3 contains 13 residues. Trimming left V 3 bases short and J 8 bases short, with 11 bases between. Per the germline V gene, CDR1 is SGHTA and CDR2 is FQGNSA. CDR3 region: CASSFTSRDEQFF. In nucleotides, the CDR3 is TGTGCCAGCAGCTTCACCTCCCGTGATGAGCAGTTCTTC. The entire variable domain, with the rest obtained from reference TRBV7-2 and TRBJ2-1, is as follows: GAGVSQSPSNKVTEKGKDVELRCDPISGHTALYWYRQSLGQGLEFLIYFQGNSAPDKSGLPSDRFSAERTGGSVSTLTIQRTQQEDSAVYLCASSFTSRDEQFFGPGTRLTVL.